These T cell receptor beta chains were read from a single sample in a study of identical twins. MiXCR was run by TCRdb on the 5' RACE reads, yielding one entry per CDR3 protein. The sample lists about 210,000 distinct CDR3 sequences, roughly a tenth occurring once. Specimen: memory (CD45RO+) T cells sorted from blood. These receptors were collected from a woman younger than 30 in good health. Both conserved end residues are part of each CDR3. A D gene is named only where the DNA matches it firmly. Rows give clone size only sometimes, using once, few, many, or a class for an expanded clone.

V	D	J	size	DNA	CDR3
TRBV12-3/TRBV12-4	TRBD2	TRBJ2-3	-	TGTGCCAGCAGTTTCACTAGCGGGGATGTCACAGATACGCAGTATTTT	CASSFTSGDVTDTQYF
TRBV12-3/TRBV12-4	TRBD2	TRBJ2-2	few	TGTGCCAGCAGTTTTTCTAGCGGGAGTACCGGGGAGCTGTTTTTT	CASSFSSGSTGELFF
TRBV18	-	TRBJ2-5	-	TGTGCCAGCTCACCGCTCGGGGGTATCCAAGAGACCCAGTACTTC	CASSPLGGIQETQYF
TRBV21-1	-	TRBJ2-1	-	TGTGCCAGCGTTGGAAAGCGGGGGCGGGCCTACAATGAGCAGTTCTTC	CASVGKRGRAYNEQFF
TRBV29-1	-	TRBJ2-1	many	TGCAGCGTTGTCCCTCGGGGAAACAATGAGCAGTTCTTC	CSVVPRGNNEQFF
TRBV10-3	TRBD1	TRBJ2-1	-	TGTGCCATCAGTGGCAGGACAGGGGTGAACAATGAGCAGTTCTTC	CAISGRTGVNNEQFF
TRBV20-1	-	TRBJ1-5	few	TGCAGTGCATGGACATCCTCGAGCAATCAGCCCCAGCATTTT	CSAWTSSSNQPQHF
TRBV10-2	-	TRBJ1-5	few	TGCGCCAGCAGTGAGTCTCCTCAGCCCCAGCATTTT	CASSESPQPQHF
TRBV20-1	TRBD1	TRBJ1-6	many	TGCAGTGCTAGGATCGGACAGGGGAATTCACCCCTCCACTTT	CSARIGQGNSPLHF
TRBV6-1	-	TRBJ1-2	many	TGTGCCAGCAGGACACCTGTCCGGGACAACCAAGGGAACTATGGCTACACCTTC	CASRTPVRDNQGNYGYTF
TRBV3-1	-	TRBJ2-2	-	TGTGCCAGCAGCCAAGATTTGGAGGGGGCCCGTAGGGAGGCGAACACCGGGGAGCTGTTTTTT	CASSQDLEGARREANTGELFF
TRBV27	TRBD2	TRBJ2-7	few	TGTGCCAGCAGAACCGGGACTAGCGTTTCCTACGAGCAGTACTTC	CASRTGTSVSYEQYF
TRBV20-1	-	TRBJ1-1	-	TGCAGTGCTAGTCAGGGGTACACTGAAGCTTTCTTT	CSASQGYTEAFF
TRBV5-6	TRBD2	TRBJ2-5	few	TGTGCCAGCAGCCAACCGGGGGGTTACCAAGAGACCCAGTACTTC	CASSQPGGYQETQYF